The 22 T cell receptor beta chains reported below all come from one sample, sequenced in a study of cytomegalovirus exposure and HLA in healthy donors. A multiplex PCR was run with 60 Vbeta primers and 13 Jbeta primers. The protocol was immunoSEQ multiplex PCR, while the TCRdb copy is restricted to in-frame clones and leaves out a portion. In the table there are about 120,000 clones, over 70% of which are singletons. What was sequenced was PBMCs. These receptors all come from a middle-aged man in good health and CMV-seropositive.

The chain links TRBV6-6 to TRBJ1-2, with TRBD1 matching over 7 bases. The trim removed 5 bases at V and 4 bases at J, leaving 10 bases unmatched. The CDR3 has 15 residues. Germline lookup yields CDR1 MNHNY and CDR2 SVGAGI (reference sequence). CDR3 in DNA: TGTGCCAGCAGTGCCCATATGACAGGGATCTATGGCTACACCTTC. It yields the protein CASSAHMTGIYGYTF.

The V and J genes are TRBV11-3 and TRBJ2-3, with D possibly being TRBD1 (6 bases). V was trimmed by 2 bases and J by 2 bases, leaving 14 bases between them. This CDR3 region has 16 residues. Germline V gene data show CDR1 as SGHNT and CDR2 as YENEEA. CDR3 loop: CASSLRGDRYTDTQYF. Here the CDR3 DNA reads TGTGCCAGCAGCTTAAGGGGTGACAGGTACACAGATACGCAGTATTTT. Full variable domain (remainder filled in from reference TRBV11-3 and TRBJ2-3): EAGVVQSPRYKIIEKKQPVAFWCNPISGHNTLYWYLQNLGQGPELLIRYENEEAVDDSQLPKDRFSAERLKGVDSTLKIQPAELGDSAVYLCASSLRGDRYTDTQYFGPGTRLTVL.

This clone was counted a single time. This chain connects TRBV5-4 to TRBJ2-7; 11 bases line up with TRBD2. V shed 1 base, J shed 2 bases, and the junction held 2 bases outside the gene matches. Germline CDR1 SGHNT, CDR2 YYREEE (reference sequence). The CDR3 runs to 15 residues. The CDR3 sequence is CASSLLGLAAYEQYF. CDR3 nucleotides: TGTGCCAGCAGCTTGTTGGGACTAGCGGCCTACGAGCAGTACTTC.

In this sample, this clone turned up once. The chain carries TRBV7-6 and TRBJ2-7; D perhaps matches TRBD1 (6 bases). CDR1 and CDR2 from the germline V gene are SGHVS and FNYEAQ. V gave up 5 bases and J gave up 2 bases, with 16 bases separating them. This CDR3 contains 15 residues. The CDR3 sequence is CASSPQRTAAYEQYF. The CDR3 coding sequence is TGTGCCAGCAGCCCCCAAAGGACAGCCGCCTACGAGCAGTACTTC.

The gene calls are TRBV6-1 and TRBJ2-5, with 9 bases identical to TRBD1. The V gene's germline CDR1 is MNHNS and CDR2 SASEGT. With V trimmed by 5 bases and J by 5 bases, 9 bases remained unmatched. There are 15 residues in the CDR3. The CDR3 protein is CASSSQGAHGETQYF. The DNA of the CDR3 is TGTGCCAGCAGTTCACAGGGGGCGCATGGGGAGACCCAGTACTTC.

The chain recombines TRBV4-1 with TRBJ1-1, with 8 bases matching TRBD1. The CDR3 consists of 17 residues. From germline, CDR1 is MGHRA and CDR2 YSYEKL. With 5 bases clipped from V and 2 bases from J, the junction kept 13 bases outside the gene matches. The CDR3 is CASSTFPRTGRNTEAFF. In nucleotides, the CDR3 is TGCGCCAGCAGCACTTTCCCACGGACAGGGAGAAACACTGAAGCTTTCTTT.

This chain links TRBV19 with TRBJ1-5; 7 nucleotides match TRBD1. V shed 6 bases, J shed 5 bases, and the junction held 7 bases outside the gene matches. Germline V CDR1 and CDR2: LNHDA, SQIVND (reference sequence). CDR3 size: 14 residues. As DNA, the CDR3 is TGTGCCAGTAGCACGACAGGGTCCCATCAGCCCCAGCATTTT. Protein sequence: CASSTTGSHQPQHF.

Only a few counts were recorded for this clone. The chain joins TRBV7-2 to TRBJ2-7; no clear D. The germline gives CDR1 SGHTA, CDR2 FQGNSA. The V and J ends lost 8 bases and 4 bases respectively, with 12 bases between them. This CDR3 has 12 residues. CDR3 residues: CASSKESYEQYF. CDR3 in DNA: TGTGCCAGCTCAAAGGAGAGTTACGAGCAGTACTTC.

The rearrangement uses TRBV6-1 and TRBJ2-3, with 9 bases lining up with TRBD2. The germline V gene has CDR1 MNHNS and CDR2 SASEGT. J gave up 1 base and V 6 bases, and 5 bases lay outside the gene matches. This CDR3 contains 15 residues. The chain's CDR3 is CASSPQRGGTDTQYF. For the CDR3, the DNA is TGTGCCAGCAGCCCCCAGCGGGGGGGCACAGATACGCAGTATTTT.

The chain couples TRBV6-5 to TRBJ2-1; D is possibly TRBD1 (5 bases). V was pared by 9 bases and J by 3 bases, with 6 bases between. The CDR3 extends over 11 amino acids. Per the germline V gene, CDR1 is MNHEY and CDR2 is SVGAGI. CDR3 DNA: TGTGCCAGTAGGGGCTACAATGAGCAGTTCTTC. Its translation is CASRGYNEQFF.

The chain uses TRBV14 and TRBJ1-3; perhaps TRBD1 as D (5 bases). There are 16 residues in the CDR3. The germline V and J ends were trimmed by 3 bases and 3 bases, with 15 bases remaining between them. Germline lookup yields CDR1 SGHDN and CDR2 FVKESK. CDR3 protein: CASSHSTGLSGNTIYF. Here the CDR3 DNA reads TGTGCCAGCAGCCACAGCACAGGCTTAAGTGGAAACACCATATATTTT.

This clone was counted once. The chain recombines TRBV7-9 with TRBJ2-5; TRBD2 might be the D (6 bases). This CDR3 contains 15 residues. With 5 bases removed from V and 4 bases from J, the gap between germline ends came to 17 bases. Germline V CDR1 and CDR2: SEHNR, FQNEAQ (reference sequence). CDR3 residues: CASSPEGRGSETQYF. The CDR3 DNA is TGTGCCAGCAGCCCGGAGGGGCGGGGATCAGAGACCCAGTACTTC.

The chain links TRBV5-4 to TRBJ1-1, with unresolved D. The V gene's germline CDR1 is SGHNT and CDR2 YYREEE (reference sequence). CDR3 size: 13 residues. V gave up 2 bases and J gave up 1 base, with 6 bases separating them. The CDR3 DNA is TGTGCCAGCAGCTTCCCGGGGAACACTGAAGCTTTCTTT. Translation: CASSFPGNTEAFF. Full variable domain (missing parts from reference TRBV5-4 and TRBJ1-1): ETGVTQSPTHLIKTRGQQVTLRCSSQSGHNTVSWYQQALGQGPQFIFQYYREEENGRGNFPPRFSGLQFPNYSSELNVNALELDDSALYLCASSFPGNTEAFFGQGTRLTVV.

The V gene is TRBV6-1, the J gene TRBJ1-1, with 7 bases lining up with TRBD1. Germline trimming cut 2 bases from V and 3 bases from J; bases unmatched to any gene: 3. This CDR3 is 14 amino acids long. Germline loops: CDR1 MNHNS, CDR2 SASEGT. Here the CDR3 reads CASSELQGHTEAFF. DNA of the CDR3: TGTGCCAGCAGTGAATTACAGGGGCACACTGAAGCTTTCTTT.

V usage is TRBV6-1 and J usage is TRBJ1-5, with D maybe TRBD1 (6 bases). CDR3 length: 15 residues. The germline V and J ends were trimmed by 6 bases and 1 base, with 13 bases remaining between them. CDR1 is MNHNS, CDR2 SASEGT, per germline. The CDR3 reads CASSTGFGSNQPQHF. The DNA for the CDR3 is TGTGCCAGCAGCACAGGGTTTGGGAGCAATCAGCCCCAGCATTTT.

The CDR3 sequence: CASSLGLAGGNEQYF. For the CDR3, the DNA is TGTGCCAGCAGCCTGGGACTAGCGGGAGGGAACGAGCAGTACTTC. V and J are TRBV27 and TRBJ2-7; TRBD2 aligns across 16 bases. Trimming cost V 6 bases and J 5 bases; bases outside gene matches: 4. The CDR3 totals 15 residues. CDR1 MNHEY and CDR2 SMNVEV come from the germline V gene (reference sequence).

This chain links TRBV28 with TRBJ1-5; D might be TRBD1 (6 bases). This CDR3 region has 17 residues. The V and J ends lost 5 bases and 2 bases respectively, with 19 bases between them. Germline assignment: CDR1 MDHEN and CDR2 SYDVKM. As DNA, the CDR3 is TGTGCCAGCAGTCCTTTCCAGGGGAAGAATGGCAATCAGCCCCAGCATTTT. It yields the protein CASSPFQGKNGNQPQHF.

The chain uses TRBV27 and TRBJ1-2; 8 bases are a match to TRBD1. The germline V gene has CDR1 MNHEY and CDR2 SMNVEV (reference sequence). Trimming took 5 bases from V and 6 from J; bases not matched to a gene: 11. The CDR3 runs to 15 residues. The CDR3 DNA reads as TGTGCCAGCAGTCCCTGGGACAGGCCCTTGAATGGCTACACCTTC. This sequence encodes CASSPWDRPLNGYTF.

The gene calls are TRBV11-3 and TRBJ2-1; 8 bases fit TRBD1. There are 14 residues in the CDR3. The V segment lost 3 bases and the J segment 4 bases; nucleotides outside the gene matches: 2. From germline, CDR1 is SGHNT and CDR2 YENEEA. CDR3 sequence: CASSFGQGYNEQFF. CDR3 nucleotides: TGTGCCAGCAGCTTCGGACAGGGATACAATGAGCAGTTCTTC.

The chain combines TRBV6-5 with TRBJ1-2; D ambiguous. Per germline, CDR1 MNHEY and CDR2 SVGAGI. V lost 7 bases and J 7 bases, leaving 16 bases between the germline ends. There are 13 residues in the CDR3. The CDR3 bases are TGTGCCAGCACCAAAAGGGAGGCCGGTGGCTACACCTTC. Residues: CASTKREAGGYTF.

Comment on this clone: A read error may produce the germline difference seen at one junction end. This rearrangement joins TRBV4-1 to TRBJ1-1; 8 positions match TRBD1. CDR1 and CDR2 (germline): MGHRA, YSYEKL. CDR3 length: 16 residues. CDR3 protein: CASSHTTTGVKTEAFF. DNA of the CDR3: TGCGCCAGCAGCCACACCACGACAGGGGTGAAAACTGAAGCTTTCTTT.

This rearrangement joins TRBV19 to TRBJ1-4, with D hard to call. Trimming removed 3 bases at V and 0 bases at J, with 5 bases between. Germline-derived CDR1 and CDR2 are LNHDA and SQIVND (reference sequence). The CDR3 extends over 14 amino acids. The CDR3 loop reads CASSILSTNEKLFF. CDR3 DNA: TGTGCCAGTAGTATCTTATCAACTAATGAAAAACTGTTTTTT.